One and the same sample provided the 17 T cell receptor beta chains below, sequenced in a study of T cell responses to AZD1222 COVID-19 vaccine (dated by TCRdb to 2020 to 2023). In light of the paper, this sample's time point label describes: about 28 days (+/-7) after the second vaccine dose. Library generation was performed with the immunoSEQ multiplex PCR assay. TCRdb took this table from immuneACCESS and kept in-frame rearrangements with V and J called. Such tables lack part of the clones; where checked against another copy, unresolved V genes explain under half of the gap, and the rest is unexplained. The sample records about 140,000 clones, approximately 92% of which are singletons. The ten biggest clones cover 3% to 4.5% of the sample. This material consisted of peripheral blood, taken 28 days after the second AZD1222 dose. The receptor set was obtained from an adult who received the AZD1222 COVID-19 vaccine.

V and J are TRBV19 and TRBJ2-2, with 16 bases matching TRBD2. The CDR3 has 18 residues. The germline V gene has CDR1 LNHDA and CDR2 SQIVND (reference sequence). With V trimmed by 4 bases and J by 4 bases, 6 bases remained unmatched. CDR3 protein: CASSKGLAGGRVTGELFF. The CDR3 DNA reads as TGTGCCAGTAGTAAGGGACTAGCGGGAGGGCGTGTCACCGGGGAGCTGTTTTTT.

The chain employs TRBV6-5 and TRBJ1-1; D is undetermined. The CDR3 covers 11 residues. Trimming shortened V by 6 bases and J by 1 base, and 3 bases separated the two germline ends. Germline V lookup: CDR1 MNHEY, CDR2 SVGAGI. The CDR3 DNA reads TGTGCCAGCAGCAGGAACACTGAAGCTTTCTTT. It yields the protein CASSRNTEAFF.

This clone occurred once. The gene calls are TRBV5-1 and TRBJ1-2, with 8 bases fitting TRBD1. CDR3 size: 16 residues. Germline V lookup: CDR1 SGHRS, CDR2 YFSETQ. J lost 6 bases, V lost 1 base, and 11 bases had no gene match. The CDR3 DNA reads as TGCGCCAGCAGCTTGTTTGCCCGGGACAGGTTAAATGGCTACACCTTC. Protein product: CASSLFARDRLNGYTF.

Only one count was recorded for this clone. The chain employs TRBV28 and TRBJ1-5; 10 bases line up with TRBD1. Germline V gene sequence: CDR1 MDHEN, CDR2 SYDVKM. Trimming removed 6 bases from V and 7 bases from J; junction bases left unmatched: 9. The CDR3 has 15 residues. The DNA for the CDR3 is TGTGCCAGCAGACCACGGGACAGGGGAAACCAGCCCCAGCATTTT. It yields the protein CASRPRDRGNQPQHF.

The chain links TRBV28 to TRBJ2-7; possible D gene TRBD2, 6 bases. CDR3 length: 15 amino acids. From germline, CDR1 is MDHEN and CDR2 SYDVKM. The V end was cut by 7 bases, the J end by 2 bases, with 18 bases between. The CDR3 loop reads CASTEGTRSTYEQYF. The CDR3 DNA is TGTGCCAGCACCGAAGGGACTCGTTCTACCTACGAGCAGTACTTC.

V and J are TRBV5-1 and TRBJ2-7; TRBD2 aligns across 9 bases. V dropped 2 bases and J dropped 4; count of bases not matched to a gene: 4. There are 14 residues in the CDR3. Germline CDR1 and CDR2: SGHRS and YFSETQ. Here the CDR3 reads CASSFSGSTYEQYF. The CDR3 DNA sequence: TGCGCCAGCAGCTTTAGCGGGAGTACATACGAGCAGTACTTC.

V and J are TRBV19 and TRBJ1-1, with D tentatively TRBD1 (5 bases). Trimming took off 1 base at V and 1 base at J, with 13 bases between the two ends. The CDR3 runs to 16 residues. CDR1 and CDR2 from the germline V gene are LNHDA and SQIVND (reference sequence). CDR3 protein: CASSIGVAQANTEAFF. The CDR3 region has the DNA TGTGCCAGTAGTATAGGTGTTGCACAGGCGAACACTGAAGCTTTCTTT.

The rearrangement links TRBV4-1 to TRBJ2-7; 9 bases are shared with TRBD1. Germline V gene sequence: CDR1 MGHRA, CDR2 YSYEKL. The CDR3 is 15 amino acids. Trimming took 4 bases from V and 4 from J; bases not matched to a gene: 8. CDR3 in amino acids: CASSLRTGDVYEQYF. DNA of the CDR3: TGCGCCAGCAGCCTCCGGACAGGGGATGTGTACGAGCAGTACTTC.

This rearrangement joins TRBV2 to TRBJ2-2; 8 bases map to TRBD1. The junction had 13 bases not matched to a gene; V was cut back by 10 bases and J by 3 bases. The germline V gene has CDR1 SNHLY and CDR2 FYNNEI. The CDR3 sequence is 16 residues long. The CDR3, as DNA: TGTGCCACCGACAGGGGAATAAGCCGAGACACCGGGGAGCTGTTTTTT. Its protein product is CATDRGISRDTGELFF. The variable domain in full, with the rest retrieved from reference TRBV2 and TRBJ2-2, is EPEVTQTPSHQVTQMGQEVILRCVPISNHLYFYWYRQILGQKVEFLVSFYNNEISEKSEIFDDQFSVERPDGSNFTLKIRSTKLEDSAMYFCATDRGISRDTGELFFGEGSRLTVL.

The chain employs TRBV7-9 and TRBJ1-5; D is uncertain. Germline V lookup: CDR1 SEHNR, CDR2 FQNEAQ (reference sequence). This CDR3 comprises 17 residues. The ends were cut back, 2 bases at V and 5 bases at J, with 19 bases in the middle. The DNA of the CDR3 is TGTGCCAGCAGCTTAAATGGTGGTGGTGGGAGGGATCAGCCCCAGCATTTT. This gives the protein CASSLNGGGGRDQPQHF.

This chain uses TRBV14 with TRBJ1-2, with TRBD1 as a possible D gene (5 bases). The CDR3 has 14 residues. V lost 0 bases and J 10 bases, leaving 15 bases between the germline ends. In germline, CDR1 is SGHDN, CDR2 FVKESK. The CDR3 reads CASSQDWRGQTYTF. CDR3 bases: TGTGCCAGCAGCCAAGATTGGAGGGGCCAGACCTACACCTTC.

The chain links TRBV10-3 to TRBJ2-2, with D hard to call. Trimming took off 10 bases at V and 6 bases at J, with 12 bases between the two ends. This CDR3 is built from 12 residues. CDR1 is ENHRY and CDR2 is SYGVKD in the germline V gene. As DNA, the CDR3 is TGTGCCACCCTGGAATTCCCCGGGGAGCTGTTTTTT. Amino acid sequence: CATLEFPGELFF.

This clone showed up just a few times. V usage is TRBV12-3 or TRBV12-4 and J usage is TRBJ2-5; no clear D gene. CDR3 length: 13 residues. V dropped 3 bases and J dropped 2 bases, with 7 bases sitting between them. The CDR3 loop reads CASSFSDQETQYF. For the CDR3, the DNA is TGTGCCAGCAGTTTTTCGGATCAAGAGACCCAGTACTTC.

In this sample, this clone turned up once. The rearrangement joins TRBV5-6 to TRBJ1-6, with 10 bases lining up with TRBD1. The germline CDR1 and CDR2 sequences are SGHDT and YYEEEE. This CDR3 is 15 amino acids long. Trimming removed 2 bases from V and 8 bases from J; junction bases left unmatched: 4. CDR3 residues: CASSLMTGGDSPLHF. The CDR3 coding sequence is TGTGCCAGCAGCTTAATGACAGGGGGCGATTCACCCCTCCACTTT.

The chain joins TRBV27 to TRBJ1-3; no definite D call. The CDR3 runs 15 residues. Germline lookup yields CDR1 MNHEY and CDR2 SMNVEV (reference sequence). V lost 4 bases, J lost 3 bases, and 13 bases lay in between. The CDR3: CASSSLGSGGNTIYF. The CDR3 DNA is TGTGCCAGCAGTTCCCTGGGGAGTGGTGGAAACACCATATATTTT.

The chain is built from TRBV30 and TRBJ2-5; possibly TRBD1 for D (6 bases). CDR1 and CDR2 from the germline V gene are GTSNPN and SVGIG (reference sequence). The germline V and J ends were trimmed by 0 bases and 2 bases, with 16 bases remaining between them. This CDR3 is built from 16 residues. Here the CDR3 DNA reads TGTGCCTGGAGTGTTCAGGGGCGAGGGGTACAAGAGACCCAGTACTTC. This encodes CAWSVQGRGVQETQYF.

The chain is built from TRBV6-2 or TRBV6-3 and TRBJ2-2; 8 nucleotides line up with TRBD1. V lost 5 bases to trimming and J lost 1 base; unmatched junction nucleotides: 3. Germline V CDR1 and CDR2: MNHEY, SVGEGT. This CDR3 comprises 15 residues. DNA of the CDR3: TGTGCCAGCAGTAAGGGACAGGTGAACACCGGGGAGCTGTTTTTT. As protein: CASSKGQVNTGELFF.